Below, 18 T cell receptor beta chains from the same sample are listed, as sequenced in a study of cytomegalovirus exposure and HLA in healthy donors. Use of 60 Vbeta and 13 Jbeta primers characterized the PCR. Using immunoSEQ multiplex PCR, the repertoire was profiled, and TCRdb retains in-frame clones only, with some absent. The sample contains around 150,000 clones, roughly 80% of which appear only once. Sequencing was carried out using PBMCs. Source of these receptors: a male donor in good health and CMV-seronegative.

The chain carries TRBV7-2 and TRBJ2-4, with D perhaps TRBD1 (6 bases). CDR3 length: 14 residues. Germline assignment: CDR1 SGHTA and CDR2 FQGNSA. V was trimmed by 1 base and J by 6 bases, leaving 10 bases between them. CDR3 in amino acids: CASSLVLGGNIQYF. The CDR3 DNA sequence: TGTGCCAGCAGCTTAGTTCTAGGGGGAAACATTCAGTACTTC.

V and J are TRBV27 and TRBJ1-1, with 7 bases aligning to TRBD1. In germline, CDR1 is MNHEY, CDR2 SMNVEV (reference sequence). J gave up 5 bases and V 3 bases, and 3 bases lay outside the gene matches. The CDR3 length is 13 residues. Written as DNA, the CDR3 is TGTGCCAGCAGTTTTGGACAGGCAACTGAAGCTTTCTTT. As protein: CASSFGQATEAFF.

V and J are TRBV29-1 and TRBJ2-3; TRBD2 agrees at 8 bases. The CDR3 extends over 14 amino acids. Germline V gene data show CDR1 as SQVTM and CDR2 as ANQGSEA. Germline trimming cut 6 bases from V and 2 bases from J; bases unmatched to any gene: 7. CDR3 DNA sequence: TGCAGCGTCGACAGCGGGGGTAACACAGATACGCAGTATTTT. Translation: CSVDSGGNTDTQYF.

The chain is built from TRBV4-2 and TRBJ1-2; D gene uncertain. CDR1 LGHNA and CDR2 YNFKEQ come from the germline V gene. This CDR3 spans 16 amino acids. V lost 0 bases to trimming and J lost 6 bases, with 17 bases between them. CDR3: CASSQDNVPGIDGYTF. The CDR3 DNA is TGTGCCAGCAGCCAAGATAATGTCCCAGGAATTGATGGCTACACCTTC.

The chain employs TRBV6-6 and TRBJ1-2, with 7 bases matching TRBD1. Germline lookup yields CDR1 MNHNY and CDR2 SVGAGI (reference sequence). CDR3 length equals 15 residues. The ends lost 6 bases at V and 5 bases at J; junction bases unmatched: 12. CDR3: CASRPSGQKFYGYTF. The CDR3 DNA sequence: TGTGCCAGCAGGCCCTCGGGACAGAAATTTTATGGCTACACCTTC.

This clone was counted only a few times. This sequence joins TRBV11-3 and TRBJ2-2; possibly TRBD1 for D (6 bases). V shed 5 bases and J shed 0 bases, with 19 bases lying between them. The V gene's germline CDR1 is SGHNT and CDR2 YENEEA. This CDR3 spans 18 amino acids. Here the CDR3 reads CASSKSYLGQTNTGELFF. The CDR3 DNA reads TGTGCCAGCAGCAAAAGCTACCTAGGACAGACGAACACCGGGGAGCTGTTTTTT.

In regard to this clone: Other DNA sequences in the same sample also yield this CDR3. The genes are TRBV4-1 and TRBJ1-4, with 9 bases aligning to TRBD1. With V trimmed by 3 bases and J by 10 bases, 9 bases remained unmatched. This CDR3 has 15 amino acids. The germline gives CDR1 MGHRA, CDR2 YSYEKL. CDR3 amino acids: CASSQGRDREGKLFF. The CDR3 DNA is TGCGCCAGCAGCCAGGGAAGGGACAGGGAGGGAAAACTGTTTTTT.

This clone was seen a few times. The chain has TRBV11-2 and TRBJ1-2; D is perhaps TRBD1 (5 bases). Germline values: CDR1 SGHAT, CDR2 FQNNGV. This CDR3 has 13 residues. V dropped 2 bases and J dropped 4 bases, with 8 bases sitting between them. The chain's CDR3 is CASSLSGFYGYTF. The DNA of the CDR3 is TGTGCCAGCAGCTTATCAGGGTTCTATGGCTACACCTTC.

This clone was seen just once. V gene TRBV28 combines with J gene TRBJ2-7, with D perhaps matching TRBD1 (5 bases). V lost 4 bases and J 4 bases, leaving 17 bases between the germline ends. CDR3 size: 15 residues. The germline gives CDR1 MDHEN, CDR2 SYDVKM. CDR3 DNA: TGTGCCAGCAGTTCGTCCGCCCAAGGGGCTTACGAGCAGTACTTC. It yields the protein CASSSSAQGAYEQYF.

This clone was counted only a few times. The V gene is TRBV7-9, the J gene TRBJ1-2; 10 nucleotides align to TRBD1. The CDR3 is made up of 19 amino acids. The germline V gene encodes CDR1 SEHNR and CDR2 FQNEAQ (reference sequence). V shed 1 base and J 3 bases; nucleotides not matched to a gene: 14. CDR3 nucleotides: TGTGCCAGCAGCTTAGGCTTTAAGGACAGGGGGATACGGGACTATGGCTACACCTTC. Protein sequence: CASSLGFKDRGIRDYGYTF.

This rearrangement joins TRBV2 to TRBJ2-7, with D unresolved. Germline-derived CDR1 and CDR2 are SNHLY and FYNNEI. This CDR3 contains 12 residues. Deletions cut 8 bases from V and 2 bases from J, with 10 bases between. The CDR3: CASGKQTYEQYF. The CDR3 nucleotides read TGTGCCAGCGGCAAACAAACCTACGAGCAGTACTTC.

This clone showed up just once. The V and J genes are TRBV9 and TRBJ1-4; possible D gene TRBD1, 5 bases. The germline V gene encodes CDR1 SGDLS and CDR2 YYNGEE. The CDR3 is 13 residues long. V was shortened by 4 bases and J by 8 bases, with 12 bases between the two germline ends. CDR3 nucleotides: TGTGCCAGCAGCCGGGGGTCCGGCGAAAAACTGTTTTTT. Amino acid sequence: CASSRGSGEKLFF. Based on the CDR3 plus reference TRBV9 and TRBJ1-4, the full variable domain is DSGVTQTPKHLITATGQRVTLRCSPRSGDLSVYWYQQSLDQGLQFLIQYYNGEERAKGNILERFSAQQFPDLHSELNLSSLELGDSALYFCASSRGSGEKLFFGSGTQLSVL.

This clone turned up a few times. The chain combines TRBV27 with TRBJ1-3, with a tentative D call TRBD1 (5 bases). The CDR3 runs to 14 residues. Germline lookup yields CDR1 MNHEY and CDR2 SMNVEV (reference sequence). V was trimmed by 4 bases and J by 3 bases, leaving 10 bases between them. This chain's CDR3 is CASSYSGDGNTIYF. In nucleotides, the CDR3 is TGTGCCAGCAGTTATTCGGGGGATGGAAACACCATATATTTT.

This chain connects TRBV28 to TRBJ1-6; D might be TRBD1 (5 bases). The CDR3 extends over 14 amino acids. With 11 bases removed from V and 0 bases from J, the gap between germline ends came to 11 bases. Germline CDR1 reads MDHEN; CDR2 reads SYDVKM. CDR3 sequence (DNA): TGTGCCTGCCACGGGGGCTCCTATAATTCACCCCTCCACTTT. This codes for CACHGGSYNSPLHF.

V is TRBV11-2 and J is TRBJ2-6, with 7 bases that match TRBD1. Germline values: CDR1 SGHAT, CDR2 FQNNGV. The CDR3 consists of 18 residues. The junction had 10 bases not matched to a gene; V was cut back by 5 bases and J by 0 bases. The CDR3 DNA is TGTGCCAGCAGCGTCAACAGGGGCTCCCTCTCTGGGGCCAACGTCCTGACTTTC. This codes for CASSVNRGSLSGANVLTF.

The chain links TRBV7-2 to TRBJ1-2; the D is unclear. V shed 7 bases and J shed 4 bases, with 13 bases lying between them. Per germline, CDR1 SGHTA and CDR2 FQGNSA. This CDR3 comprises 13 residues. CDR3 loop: CASTPPAAYGYTF. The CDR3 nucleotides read TGTGCCAGCACCCCGCCGGCGGCCTATGGCTACACCTTC.

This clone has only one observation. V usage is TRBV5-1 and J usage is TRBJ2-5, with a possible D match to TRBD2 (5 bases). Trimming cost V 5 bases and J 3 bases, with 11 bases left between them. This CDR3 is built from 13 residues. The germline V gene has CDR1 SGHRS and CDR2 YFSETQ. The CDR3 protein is CASRSEGKETQYF. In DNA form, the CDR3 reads TGCGCCAGCAGATCAGAGGGAAAAGAGACCCAGTACTTC.

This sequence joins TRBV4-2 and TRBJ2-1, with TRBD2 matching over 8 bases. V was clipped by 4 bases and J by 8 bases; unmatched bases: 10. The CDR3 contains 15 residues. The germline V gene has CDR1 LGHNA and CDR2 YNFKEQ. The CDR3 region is CASSLPGGPPYEQFF. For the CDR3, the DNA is TGTGCCAGCAGCCTTCCGGGGGGGCCCCCTTATGAGCAGTTCTTC.